This TCR beta chain emerged from a study of T cells in localized non-small cell lung cancer (dated by TCRdb to the early 2020s). In the study overall: Comparing tumors with uninvolved tumor-adjacent lungs, the study looked at the T cell repertoires of a few hundred patients with early-stage NSCLC. All 250 or so NSCLC patients in the cohort were treatment-naive and had localized lung tumors that were resected. NSCLC patients had a mean age of around 61 years, and more than 120 were male and about 110 female. Results and caveats for the whole study, not just this receptor: Because the study design was exploratory, TCR variables were selected using unadjusted p-values without false-discovery rate correction. Higher blood T cell density associated with longer overall survival, while higher adjacent-lung clonality associated with shorter survival. Uninvolved tumor-adjacent lung showed the highest T cell clonality, higher than tumor, which suggests more focused antigenic responses in the uninvolved tumor-adjacent lung. Because multi-region sequencing of the tumors was not done, intratumor heterogeneity could not be ruled out. A median of about 53 of the top 100 tumor clones were detected in paired uninvolved adjacent lung, and about 29 of these tumor clones were also found among the top 100 clones of the paired uninvolved adjacent lung.

Comments on this clone: No antigen is known for it. No base quality values were provided; no much bigger clone lies one nucleotide off.

The immunoSEQ Assay was used to sequence TCR beta CDR3 regions from DNA. The original pipeline was this. To compute T cell density, TCR beta template counts were normalized to usable DNA, which was estimated by amplifying housekeeping genes. Richness was estimated with the preseqR package, extrapolating to 400,000 templates for PBMC samples and 120,000 templates for tissue samples. Clonality was defined as one minus Pielou's evenness. Tissue-enriched TCRs were identified through differential abundance testing performed on productive amino-acid clonotypes, with a minimum total count of 5 and an alpha of 0.1. The Jaccard Index and the Morisita Overlap Index were used to quantify repertoire overlap between compartments. GLIPH grouped TCR beta CDR3s together with public tetramer-defined viral CDR3s, and a viral motif had to include at least three viral sequences and show V-gene enrichment. Sourced from immuneACCESS, this table was stored by TCRdb with only in-frame sequences that have V and J called. A share of the clones is absent; for the studies checked, an unresolved V gene accounts for under half, and the remainder has no known explanation. That table gives V, J and clone size, and the DNA gave D and trimming. The sample table contains some 30,000 clones; only one count was recorded for 70% to 90% of them. The ten largest make up over 2.5% of the sample.

From the germline V gene, CDR1 is SGHAT and CDR2 is FQNNGV. The junction shows trimming of 2 bases on V and 6 bases on J, plus 16 bases between the germline ends. The CDR3 has 16 amino acids, counting the end cysteine and phenylalanine. The entry retains the CDR3 DNA only, 48 bases that are in frame from base 1. At diagnosis, tumor, uninvolved tumor-adjacent lung and peripheral blood were collected and then preserved as a mix of FFPE and fresh-frozen material. For TCR repertoire profiling, blood samples were analyzed as peripheral blood mononuclear cells. Material: peripheral blood, obtained before any cancer treatment. The sequence came from a female donor of 60 years or more with stage I lung adenocarcinoma. The chain is assembled from TRBV11-2 and TRBJ2-2; the D gene is unclear. The encoded CDR3 is CASSLLSSGWSGELFF. The DNA is TGTGCCAGCAGCTTACTATCTTCTGGCTGGTCCGGGGAGCTGTTTTTT.